Presented here are 5 T cell receptor beta chains from one specimen sequenced in a study of control samples from healthy donors and cancer patients. Generated by immunoSEQ multiplex PCR, the TCRdb table keeps only in-frame clones and is missing some. The sample holds about 170,000 clones, under 95% seen once. Sequences were obtained from blood. The origin of the receptors is a woman under 30 in good health.

This rearrangement joins TRBV5-6 to TRBJ1-2; D remains unclear. The length of the CDR3 is 15 residues. The germline V and J ends were trimmed by 1 base and 8 bases, with 18 bases remaining between them. Germline V lookup: CDR1 SGHDT, CDR2 YYEEEE. CDR3 region: CASSLYQVSRPGYTF. The CDR3 DNA follows: TGTGCCAGCAGCTTGTATCAGGTTTCACGACCCGGCTACACCTTC.

The J gene is TRBJ1-5, the V gene TRBV19; 7 bases fit TRBD1. The CDR3 runs 16 residues. The V gene's germline CDR1 is LNHDA and CDR2 SQIVND (reference sequence). V was pared by 2 bases and J by 7 bases, with 11 bases of the junction left unmatched. Here the CDR3 reads CASSISIRGIEQPQHF. As DNA, the CDR3 is TGTGCCAGTAGTATATCCATCAGGGGGATAGAACAGCCCCAGCATTTT.

A single count supports this clone. This chain connects TRBV5-1 to TRBJ2-7; D is possibly TRBD2 (5 bases). This CDR3 comprises 14 residues. CDR1 is SGHRS and CDR2 is YFSETQ in the germline V gene. Trimming stripped 0 bases from V and 3 bases from J, with 10 bases between. Here the CDR3 DNA reads TGCGCCAGCAGCTTGGAACAGACTAACTACGAGCAGTACTTC. Amino acids: CASSLEQTNYEQYF.

The chain recombines TRBV5-1 with TRBJ2-3; a weak D match, TRBD2 (5 bases). Trimming cost V 1 base and J 5 bases, with 17 bases left between them. The length of the CDR3 is 16 residues. Germline V gives CDR1 SGHRS, CDR2 YFSETQ. CDR3 amino acids: CASSLYSSMAGDTQYF. As DNA, the CDR3 is TGCGCCAGCAGCTTGTATTCTAGCATGGCAGGAGATACGCAGTATTTT.

CDR3 sequence reads: CASSPSGSGLGYEQYF. As DNA, the CDR3 is TGTGCCAGCTCACCATCCGGGTCAGGGCTAGGTTACGAGCAGTACTTC. This rearrangement joins TRBV18 to TRBJ2-7, with D tentatively TRBD1 (5 bases). Trimming removed 2 bases from V and 4 bases from J, with 18 bases in between. Per germline, CDR1 KGHSH and CDR2 LQKENI. The CDR3 loop spans 16 amino acids.